The rows below give T cell receptor beta chains drawn from one sample of a study of PD-L1 blockade in urothelial cancer. TCRdb's copy holds only in-frame clones and misses some; the assay was immunoSEQ multiplex PCR. The data contain 40,000 or so clones, around four fifths of them singletons. Sequenced material: PBMCs, taken around atezolizumab (anti-PD-L1) treatment. The receptor set was obtained from a man in his sixties with urothelial cancer. Each CDR3 is given with its conserved first and last residue. Each record gives: J gene, V gene, clone size, D gene, CDR3 DNA, CDR3 protein. D genes are given only for firm matches. Part of the rows lack a size; the others show once, few, many or a class for expanded clones.

>TRBJ2-7|TRBV6-5|NA|NA
TGTGCCAGCAGTTACTCGAGTGCGGAAAGTTACGAGCAGTACTTC
CASSYSSAESYEQYF
>TRBJ2-5|TRBV5-4|NA|TRBD2
TGTGCCAGCAGCTCAGCTCTAGCGGGGGGGCCAGAGACCCAGTACTTC
CASSSALAGGPETQYF
>TRBJ2-1|TRBV28|once|TRBD2
TGTGCCAGCAGTCTAGGGACTAGCGGGTCCCTCAATGAGCAGTTCTTC
CASSLGTSGSLNEQFF
>TRBJ2-5|TRBV4-1|NA|NA
TGCGCCAGCAGCCTTACAGGGAGTGAAGAGACCCAGTACTTC
CASSLTGSEETQYF
>TRBJ1-5|TRBV6-1|NA|NA
TGTGCCAGCAGTTATAATCAGCCCCAGCATTTT
CASSYNQPQHF
>TRBJ1-6|TRBV10-3|NA|NA
TGTGCCATCAGTGATCTCACCGACCCGTCGGGGATTGGGACCCTCCACTTT
CAISDLTDPSGIGTLHF
>TRBJ1-1|TRBV6-5|once|TRBD1
TGTGCCAGCAGGGATCCCCACAGGGGAAACACTGAAGCTTTCTTT
CASRDPHRGNTEAFF
>TRBJ2-2|TRBV19|NA|NA
TGTGCCAGTAGTCCTAGACTAGACGGGGAGCTGTTTTTT
CASSPRLDGELFF
>TRBJ1-1|TRBV9|NA|TRBD1
TGTGCCAGCAGCCCCCGGACAGGGGCGAACACTGAAGCTTTCTTT
CASSPRTGANTEAFF
>TRBJ2-5|TRBV7-2|NA|NA
TGTGCCAGCAGCACCACTACTTATACCCAGTACTTC
CASSTTTYTQYF
>TRBJ1-1|TRBV25-1|NA|NA
TGTGCCAGCAGTACAGGGCCCATGAACACTGAAGCTTTCTTT
CASSTGPMNTEAFF
>TRBJ2-7|TRBV4-1|NA|TRBD2
TGCGCCAGCAGCCAAGATCTCGGGGACTACGGTGGGTCCTACGAGCAGTACTTC
CASSQDLGDYGGSYEQYF
>TRBJ1-2|TRBV15|NA|NA
TGTGCCACCAGCAGAGGTTCTCAGGACTATGGCTACACCTTC
CATSRGSQDYGYTF
>TRBJ1-3|TRBV29-1|once|NA
TGCAGCGCCCTGGGGGGGGCGGGTGGAAACACCATATATTTT
CSALGGAGGNTIYF
>TRBJ1-4|TRBV4-2|NA|NA
TGTGCCAGCAGCCAAGATCTTAGTAATGAAAAACTGTTTTTT
CASSQDLSNEKLFF
>TRBJ2-5|TRBV5-1|NA|NA
TGCGCCAGCAGCTTGGGGGCTAGCTTCTCCCAAGAGACCCAGTACTTC
CASSLGASFSQETQYF
>TRBJ1-1|TRBV6-6|NA|TRBD1
TGTGCCAGCAGTCCCGGGACAGGGTCGAACACTGAAGCTTTCTTT
CASSPGTGSNTEAFF
>TRBJ2-4|TRBV5-1|NA|NA
TGCGCCAGCAGCTTGGGAGGATTAGCCAAAAACATTCAGTACTTC
CASSLGGLAKNIQYF
>TRBJ2-5|TRBV7-8|NA|TRBD1
TGTGCCAGCAGCTCCCAACCTCCGGGACAGGGGAGAGAGACCCAGTACTTC
CASSSQPPGQGRETQYF
>TRBJ1-5|TRBV6-5|few|TRBD1
TGTGCCAGCAGACCGACAGGGGCAAGCAATCAGCCCCAGCATTTT
CASRPTGASNQPQHF
>TRBJ2-6|TRBV7-2|NA|NA
TGTGCCAGCAGCACTTCTGGGGCCAACGTCCTGACTTTC
CASSTSGANVLTF
>TRBJ2-5|TRBV5-4|NA|TRBD1
TGTGCCAGCAGCTTAGAGACAGGGGGTTTGGGAAGAGAGACCCAGTACTTC
CASSLETGGLGRETQYF
>TRBJ2-5|TRBV7-9|NA|NA
TGTGCCAGCAGCTCAGCACAGGCCTTGTACCAAGAGACCCAGTACTTC
CASSSAQALYQETQYF
>TRBJ1-5|TRBV6-5|NA|NA
TGTGCCAGCAGTTACACCGGGGAAGGTCAGCCCCAGCATTTT
CASSYTGEGQPQHF
>TRBJ2-5|TRBV11-2|few|NA
TGTGCCAGCAGCTTAATGTTCGGGAGTCAAGAGACCCAGTACTTC
CASSLMFGSQETQYF
>TRBJ2-2|TRBV18|NA|NA
TGTGCCAGCTCACCACTTAAACAAAACACCGGGGAGCTGTTTTTT
CASSPLKQNTGELFF
>TRBJ2-7|TRBV7-9|few|TRBD1
TGTGCCAGCAGCTTGGACAGGGGAAGCTACGAGCAGTACTTC
CASSLDRGSYEQYF
>TRBJ2-1|TRBV7-3|NA|TRBD2
TGTGCCAGCACCCAATGGGGGGGTTCTTCCAATGAGCAGTTCTTC
CASTQWGGSSNEQFF
>TRBJ2-3|TRBV30|NA|NA
TGTGCTGCACCGGGACTTGCGGGAGATACGCAGTATTTT
CAAPGLAGDTQYF
>TRBJ2-1|TRBV29-1|NA|NA
TGCAGCGTTGACGGAGGTAGCGGTGAGCAGTTCTTC
CSVDGGSGEQFF
>TRBJ1-1|TRBV5-4|NA|NA
TGTGCCAGCAGCTTGAAGGAGTATTCGCCGAACACTGAAGCTTTCTTT
CASSLKEYSPNTEAFF
>TRBJ1-4|TRBV7-9|NA|NA
TGTGCCAGCAGCTCAACAGGGTTAAAAGCAACTAATGAAAAACTGTTTTTT
CASSSTGLKATNEKLFF